This TCR beta chain was identified during a study of identical twins. General study points: Twin-shared out-of-frame alpha sequences showed excess low generation probability. Beta clonotypes that were abundant in cord blood contained fewer insertions, a pattern absent from memory repertoires.

The CDR3 spans 16 residues. Trimming at V came to 0 bases and at J to 2 bases, leaving 8 bases not matched to a gene. Germline CDR1 is SGDLS and CDR2 is YYNGEE. With respect to this clonotype: Its target is unknown.

TCRdb reanalysed the 5' RACE reads using MiXCR and keeps one entry per CDR3 protein. The sample lists under 250,000 distinct CDR3 sequences; roughly 10% were seen once. The TCR originated in a woman aged 18-29 years in good health. Input material: memory (CD45RO+) T cells sorted from blood. This rearrangement joins TRBV9 to TRBJ2-7; 7 positions match TRBD1. The CDR3 reads CASSVAAGGTTYEQYF. The CDR3 DNA is TGTGCCAGCAGCGTAGCGGCAGGGGGAACGACCTACGAGCAGTACTTC.